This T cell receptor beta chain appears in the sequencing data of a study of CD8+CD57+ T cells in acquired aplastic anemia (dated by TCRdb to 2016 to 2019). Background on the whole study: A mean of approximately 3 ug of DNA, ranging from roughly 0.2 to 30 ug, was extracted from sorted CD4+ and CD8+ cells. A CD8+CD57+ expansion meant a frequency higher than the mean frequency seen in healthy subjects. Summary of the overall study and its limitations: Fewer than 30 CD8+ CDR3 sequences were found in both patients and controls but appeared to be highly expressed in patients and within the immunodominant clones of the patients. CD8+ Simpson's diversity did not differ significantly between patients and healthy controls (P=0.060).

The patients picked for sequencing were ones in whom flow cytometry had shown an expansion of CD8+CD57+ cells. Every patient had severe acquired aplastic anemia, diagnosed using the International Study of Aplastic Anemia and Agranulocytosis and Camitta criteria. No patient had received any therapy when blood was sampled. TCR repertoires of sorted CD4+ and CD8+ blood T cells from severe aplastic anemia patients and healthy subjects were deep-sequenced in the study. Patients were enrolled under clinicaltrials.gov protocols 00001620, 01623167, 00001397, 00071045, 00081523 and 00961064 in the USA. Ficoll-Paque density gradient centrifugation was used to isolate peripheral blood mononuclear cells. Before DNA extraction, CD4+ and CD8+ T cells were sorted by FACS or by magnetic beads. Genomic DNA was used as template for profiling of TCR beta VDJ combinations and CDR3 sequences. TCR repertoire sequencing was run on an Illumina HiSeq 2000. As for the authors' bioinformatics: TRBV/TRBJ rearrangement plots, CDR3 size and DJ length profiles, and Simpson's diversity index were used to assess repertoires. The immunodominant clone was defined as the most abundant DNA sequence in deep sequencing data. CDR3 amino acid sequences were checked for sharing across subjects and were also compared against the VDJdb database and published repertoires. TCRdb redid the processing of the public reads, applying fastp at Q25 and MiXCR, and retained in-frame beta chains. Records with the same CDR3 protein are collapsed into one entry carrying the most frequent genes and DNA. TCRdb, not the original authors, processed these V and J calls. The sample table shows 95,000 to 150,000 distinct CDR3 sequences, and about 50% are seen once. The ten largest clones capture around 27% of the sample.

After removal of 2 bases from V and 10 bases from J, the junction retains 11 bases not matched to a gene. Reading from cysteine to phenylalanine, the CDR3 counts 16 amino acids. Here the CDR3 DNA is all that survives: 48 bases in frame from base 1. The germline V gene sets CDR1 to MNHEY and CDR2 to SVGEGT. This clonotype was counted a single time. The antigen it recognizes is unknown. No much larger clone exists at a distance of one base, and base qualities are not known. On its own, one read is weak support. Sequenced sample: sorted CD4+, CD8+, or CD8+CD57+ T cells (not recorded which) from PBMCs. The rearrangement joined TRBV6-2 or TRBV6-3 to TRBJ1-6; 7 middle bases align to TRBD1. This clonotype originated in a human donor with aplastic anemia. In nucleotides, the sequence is TGTGCCAGCAGTTACGGGCCGACAGGGTTGGAGTCACCCCTCCACTTT. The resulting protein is CASSYGPTGLESPLHF.